This TCR beta chain was found in a study of control samples from healthy donors and cancer patients. The data were produced by immunoSEQ multiplex PCR, yet TCRdb's version contains in-frame clones alone and is incomplete. The sample has fewer than 250,000 clones, about 90% seen once; the top ten hold approximately 2%. Looked up from germline, CDR1 is MGHRA and CDR2 is YSYEKL. V was shortened by 6 bases and J by 1 base, with 16 bases between the two germline ends. CDR3 length equals 16 residues. The sequencing sample was made of blood. This sequence joins TRBV4-1 and TRBJ1-5; TRBD1 might be the D (5 bases). The receptor comes from a man between 25 and 39 years old in good health. In nucleotides, the CDR3 is TGCGCCAGCAGACGCTTTCTACAGGCGAGCAATCAGCCCCAGCATTTT. As protein: CASRRFLQASNQPQHF.